The present entry profiles one T cell receptor (beta chain) with its context. It lacks a known antigen. No much larger clone is present one base from it, and per-base qualities are unavailable. Germline trimming: 2 bases from V, 2 bases from J; junction bases outside gene matches: 11. The CDR3 holds 19 amino acids from the cysteine to the phenylalanine. Only the CDR3 region is kept as DNA, spanning 57 bases read in frame from base 1. The germline V gene supplies CDR1 SGHRS and CDR2 YFSETQ. This sample is part of a study of T cell responses to AZD1222 COVID-19 vaccine (dated by TCRdb to about 2021). Study-wide context: Because spike-specific TCR depth and breadth did not differ between the two schedules, AZD1222 recipients who got a second dose at roughly 4 weeks were pooled with those who got a second dose at roughly 12 weeks. Trial participants were enrolled by age into subgroups of 18-55, 56-69 and 70-plus years, and around 150, 28 and 57 TCR-sequenced participants, respectively, were included in these subgroups. TCR sequencing covered 230 or so trial participants: approximately 200 given two doses of AZD1222 and around 26 given two doses of MenACWY control vaccine.

Broad study findings and their caveats: Most participants were white British and females outnumbered males, and the authors suggested that clonal diversity may have been underestimated. A significant rise in spike-specific TCR breadth and depth was observed after two AZD1222 doses relative to day 0 and relative to MenACWY recipients. Only 5 to 7 AZD1222 recipients were SARS-CoV-2 seropositive at baseline, limiting conclusions about previously exposed vaccinees. Because no day 14 peak-response samples were available, repertoires were characterized only after the peak T cell response. Nearly half of unique spike-specific TCRs reportedly recognized epitopes outside regions mutated in the B.1.351 and B.1.1.7 variants. The 56-69-year group was small, and its depth increase did not reach significance, likely because of low power. Vaccine-associated CD4 TCRs spanned the whole spike protein, with dominant responses in regions 160-218 and 743-854.

In light of the paper, this sample's time point label describes: baseline before first vaccination. Vaccinee samples came from UK trials COV001 and COV002, including a single-blind randomized controlled phase 2/3 trial of AZD1222 (ChAdOx1 nCoV-19) in healthy adults. For TCRbeta chain sequencing, PBMC samples were collected from trial participants at day 0 and at day 28 after the second dose. The CDR3 regions of human TCRbeta chains were subjected to immunosequencing. In the original analysis: TCRs in the repertoires were compared against a reference library of SARS-CoV-2-specific TCRs that had been generated with the MIRA antigen-specificity platform. Breadth was defined as the fraction of unique TCRs that were SARS-CoV-2-associated. Depth was defined as the fraction of total T cells that were SARS-CoV-2-associated. Each spike-specific TCR was assigned to its reactive spike region and to a CD4 or CD8 class using the MIRA data. Log10-transformed breadth and depth values were compared by one-way ANOVA with Sidak's multiple comparisons tests. TCRdb re-hosts the immuneACCESS table, in-frame sequences only. Its copies lack some clones; in the studies checked, an unresolved V gene accounts for under half of them, and the cause for the rest is not known. V and J calls and clone size are those listed in that table; D and trimming were worked out from the DNA. In this sample the table shows approximately 140,000 clones, 94% of which occur a single time. The top ten hold 1.3% of the sample.

The sample was peripheral blood, taken on day 0 of AZD1222 vaccination. This receptor was taken from an adult in good health. The V and J segments used are TRBV5-1 and TRBJ1-6; TRBD1 fits 9 bases in the junction. CDR3 reads: CASSFFPLDRGAYNSPLHF. The DNA sequence is TGCGCCAGCAGCTTTTTTCCCCTGGACAGGGGCGCCTATAATTCACCCCTCCACTTT.